These 22 T cell receptor beta chains came from one sample sequenced in a study of OX40 agonist ivuxolimab in advanced cancers. This table comes from immunoSEQ multiplex PCR, and its TCRdb copy is limited to in-frame clones, with some not included. The table lists under 100,000 clones, around 89% of them singletons, with roughly 0.16% in the top ten. Sequenced here: CD4+ or CD8+ T cells sorted from blood, sampled in a trial of the OX40 agonist ivuxolimab. The receptors were gathered from an adult with an advanced solid tumor such as melanoma, head and neck, liver or kidney cancer.

The chain uses TRBV10-2 and TRBJ2-3; 11 nucleotides match TRBD2. Germline-derived CDR1 and CDR2 are WSHSY and SAAADI. The CDR3 runs 12 residues. Trimming took 8 bases from V and 6 from J; bases not matched to a gene: 1. CDR3 sequence reads: CASSSGRDTQYF. CDR3 bases: TGCGCCAGCTCTAGCGGGAGGGATACGCAGTATTTT.

The chain links TRBV5-1 to TRBJ1-4, with D tentatively TRBD1 (5 bases). The ends were cut back, 5 bases at V and 1 base at J, with 9 bases in the middle. Germline CDR1 is SGHRS and CDR2 is YFSETQ. The CDR3 length is 14 residues. The CDR3 DNA sequence: TGCGCCAGCAGTAAAGACAGAACTAATGAAAAACTGTTTTTT. Translated: CASSKDRTNEKLFF.

The chain links TRBV19 to TRBJ1-5; TRBD1 might be the D (5 bases). The germline CDR1 and CDR2 sequences are LNHDA and SQIVND (reference sequence). The V and J ends lost 7 bases and 3 bases respectively, with 16 bases between them. The CDR3 covers 15 residues. In nucleotides, the CDR3 is TGTGCCAGTAACGCCCGGGACGGGTACAATCAGCCCCAGCATTTT. It yields the protein CASNARDGYNQPQHF.

The J gene is TRBJ1-2, the V gene TRBV10-3; D possibly corresponds to TRBD1 (5 bases). This CDR3 comprises 13 residues. Trimming cost V 5 bases and J 4 bases, with 11 bases left between them. The germline gives CDR1 ENHRY, CDR2 SYGVKD. The CDR3, as DNA: TGTGCCATCAGTAGAGACAGACTCTATGGCTACACCTTC. Its translation: CAISRDRLYGYTF.

The chain is built from TRBV4-1 and TRBJ1-3; perhaps TRBD1 as D (5 bases). The germline gives CDR1 MGHRA, CDR2 YSYEKL. The CDR3 is 17 amino acids. V gave up 4 bases and J gave up 2 bases, with 18 bases separating them. As DNA, the CDR3 is TGCGCCAGCAGCCCAGGGTTCGGGCCAGGACCTGGAAACACCATATATTTT. Translation gives CASSPGFGPGPGNTIYF.

The chain couples TRBV9 to TRBJ2-3; D ambiguous. The germline V gene has CDR1 SGDLS and CDR2 YYNGEE. V was shortened by 0 bases and J by 2 bases, with 10 bases between the two germline ends. The CDR3 extends over 15 amino acids. The CDR3 nucleotides are TGTGCCAGCAGCGTAGGACCCCGAATCACAGATACGCAGTATTTT. Protein: CASSVGPRITDTQYF.

The chain joins TRBV6-1 to TRBJ2-4, with D tentatively TRBD2 (7 bases). The CDR3 sequence is 13 residues long. Trimming took 2 bases from V and 8 from J, leaving 10 bases between them. Germline-derived CDR1 and CDR2 are MNHNS and SASEGT. The CDR3 loop reads CASSEQGRDIQYF. DNA of the CDR3: TGTGCCAGCAGTGAACAGGGGAGGGACATTCAGTACTTC.

In DNA form, the CDR3 reads TGTGCCAGCAGTTTATTCGGGGGTGGCGAGCAGTACTTC. Its protein is CASSLFGGGEQYF. The rearrangement links TRBV27 to TRBJ2-5; D perhaps matches TRBD2 (6 bases). Near its end, the DNA agrees better with TRBJ2-7, so the J call may be wrong. Germline V gene lookup returns CDR1 MNHEY and CDR2 SMNVEV (reference sequence). CDR3 size: 13 residues.

The genes are TRBV27 and TRBJ1-4, with unresolved D. V lost 2 bases, J lost 8 bases, and 12 bases lay in between. Germline V gene lookup returns CDR1 MNHEY and CDR2 SMNVEV (reference sequence). The CDR3 length is 14 residues. The CDR3 DNA reads TGTGCCAGCAGTTTAGGACGGCTGTCAGAAAAACTGTTTTTT. Amino acid sequence: CASSLGRLSEKLFF.

The chain carries TRBV19 and TRBJ1-2; 9 bases fit TRBD1. The V gene end was trimmed by 3 bases and the J gene end by 3 bases; junction bases not matched to a gene: 8. CDR3 length equals 16 residues. Per germline, CDR1 LNHDA and CDR2 SQIVND (reference sequence). CDR3: CASSILPGQGYYGYTF. The CDR3 DNA reads TGTGCCAGTAGTATCCTACCGGGACAGGGATACTATGGCTACACCTTC.

This sequence joins TRBV27 and TRBJ1-6; TRBD1 is a possible D gene (5 bases). Germline CDR1 and CDR2: MNHEY and SMNVEV (reference sequence). V gave up 2 bases and J gave up 8 bases, with 22 bases separating them. The CDR3 spans 18 residues. The CDR3 DNA is TGTGCCAGCAGTTTAATCGGTTTTCCGGGGACTCAATATTCACCCCTCCACTTT. Translated: CASSLIGFPGTQYSPLHF.

The V call is TRBV11-3, the J call TRBJ2-5, with D perhaps TRBD2 (5 bases). Germline V gene data show CDR1 as SGHNT and CDR2 as YENEEA. This CDR3 has 14 amino acids. The V gene lost 4 bases and the J gene lost 5 bases, with 14 bases spanning the gap. The CDR3 bases are TGTGCCAGCAGCTCCCGAGAGGGTGGTGAGACCCAGTACTTC. It codes for CASSSREGGETQYF.

The chain uses TRBV7-9 and TRBJ1-1, with a tentative D call TRBD1 (5 bases). Trimming took 9 bases from V and 3 from J, leaving 14 bases between them. Germline values: CDR1 SEHNR, CDR2 FQNEAQ (reference sequence). The CDR3 runs to 13 residues. Here the CDR3 reads CASQLAGDTEAFF. The CDR3 DNA sequence: TGTGCCAGTCAGCTGGCGGGGGACACTGAAGCTTTCTTT.

The chain uses TRBV5-1 and TRBJ2-7, with 7 bases matching TRBD2. The CDR3 length is 15 residues. CDR1 is SGHRS and CDR2 is YFSETQ in the germline V gene. J lost 6 bases, V lost 4 bases, and 13 bases had no gene match. The CDR3 DNA reads as TGCGCCAGCAGCCGCCCTCGGGGGGACCCCCCCGAGCAGTACTTC. Its translation: CASSRPRGDPPEQYF.

The chain combines TRBV7-9 with TRBJ1-1; D is undetermined. The CDR3 is 13 amino acids. Trimming stripped 5 bases from V and 0 bases from J, with 7 bases between. Germline loops: CDR1 SEHNR, CDR2 FQNEAQ (reference sequence). This CDR3 reads CASSPGMNTEAFF. The CDR3 bases are TGTGCCAGCAGCCCCGGCATGAACACTGAAGCTTTCTTT. Complete variable domain (other parts from reference TRBV7-9 and TRBJ1-1): DTGVSQNPRHKITKRGQNVTFRCDPISEHNRLYWYRQTLGQGPEFLTYFQNEAQLEKSRLLSDRFSAERPKGSFSTLEIQRTEQGDSAMYLCASSPGMNTEAFFGQGTRLTVV.

The sample holds a few counts of this clone. The V and J genes are TRBV10-3 and TRBJ2-2; TRBD2 aligns across 10 bases. There are 16 residues in the CDR3. Looked up from germline, CDR1 is ENHRY and CDR2 is SYGVKD. The junction had 5 bases not matched to a gene; V was cut back by 1 base and J by 6 bases. CDR3 region: CAISEWLAGVSGELFF. CDR3 DNA: TGTGCCATCAGTGAGTGGCTAGCGGGAGTGTCCGGGGAGCTGTTTTTT.

The chain recombines TRBV6-5 with TRBJ1-3, with a tentative D call TRBD1 (5 bases). Trimming stripped 5 bases from V and 3 bases from J, with 11 bases between. CDR1 MNHEY and CDR2 SVGAGI come from the germline V gene. CDR3 length equals 14 residues. The CDR3 reads CASSPRQIGNTIYF. In DNA, the CDR3 is TGTGCCAGCAGTCCGCGACAGATTGGAAACACCATATATTTT.

J is TRBJ2-7 and V is TRBV6-5, with D perhaps matching TRBD2 (7 bases). There are 13 residues in the CDR3. V was clipped by 7 bases and J by 3 bases, with 13 bases between them. Germline assignment: CDR1 MNHEY and CDR2 SVGAGI. The DNA of the CDR3 is TGTGCCAGCATGAGGGGGACTAACTACGAGCAGTACTTC. Translated: CASMRGTNYEQYF.

The V gene is TRBV20-1, the J gene TRBJ2-3, with TRBD2 identical over 7 bases. V was clipped by 5 bases and J by 14 bases; unmatched bases: 10. The germline CDR1 and CDR2 sequences are DFQATT and SNEGSKA (reference sequence). This CDR3 comprises 11 residues. CDR3 sequence (DNA): TGCAGTGCTGAGCGGGACCCCGTTTGGTATTTT. This encodes CSAERDPVWYF.

The V and J genes are TRBV5-6 and TRBJ2-1, with 14 nucleotides matching TRBD2. V lost 2 bases and J lost 8; bases outside the gene matches: 15. The CDR3 is made up of 19 amino acids. Germline values: CDR1 SGHDT, CDR2 YYEEEE. The CDR3 spells CASSLQGTSGSIRGDEQFF. DNA for the CDR3: TGTGCCAGCAGCTTACAGGGGACTAGCGGGAGTATCCGCGGCGATGAGCAGTTCTTC.

This clone was found once. The rearrangement joins TRBV7-9 to TRBJ2-7; the match to TRBD2 covers 15 bases. Germline CDR1 SEHNR, CDR2 FQNEAQ (reference sequence). V lost 5 bases and J lost 0; bases outside the gene matches: 8. The CDR3 is 18 amino acids. CDR3 protein: CASSPPGTSGRTSYEQYF. The CDR3 region has the DNA TGTGCCAGCAGCCCCCCCGGGACTAGCGGGAGGACCTCCTACGAGCAGTACTTC.

This chain links TRBV5-1 with TRBJ1-1, with D unresolved. Trimming took off 0 bases at V and 2 bases at J, with 20 bases between the two ends. This CDR3 has 18 amino acids. CDR1 SGHRS and CDR2 YFSETQ come from the germline V gene. The CDR3 coding sequence is TGCGCCAGCAGCTTGGCGTTGGACCGCCGGCCTGATAACACTGAAGCTTTCTTT. This gives the protein CASSLALDRRPDNTEAFF.